This TCR beta chain was identified in a study of CD8+ T cells in alopecia areata. The study, taken as a whole, reports: Normal skin contains resident alphabeta T cells, and these are also sequenced in scalp samples.

This CDR3 has 15 amino acids. Germline CDR1 SNHLY, CDR2 FYNNEI. J lost 4 bases, V lost 6 bases, and 11 bases had no gene match. Extraction of RNA preceded its reverse transcription into cDNA, which served as the sequencing template. Produced via immunoSEQ multiplex PCR; TCRdb's table is partial and in-frame only. The sample yields more than 95,000 clones, around 60% seen once. With regard to this clone: What it recognizes is unknown.

This chain connects TRBV2 to TRBJ1-1; 7 bases fit TRBD1. The clonotype originates from a human donor in good health. Sequenced: CD4+ T cells sorted from blood. The CDR3 here is CASSRPTGYGTEAFF. CDR3 nucleotides: TGTGCCAGCAGCCGCCCGACAGGGTACGGCACTGAAGCTTTCTTT.